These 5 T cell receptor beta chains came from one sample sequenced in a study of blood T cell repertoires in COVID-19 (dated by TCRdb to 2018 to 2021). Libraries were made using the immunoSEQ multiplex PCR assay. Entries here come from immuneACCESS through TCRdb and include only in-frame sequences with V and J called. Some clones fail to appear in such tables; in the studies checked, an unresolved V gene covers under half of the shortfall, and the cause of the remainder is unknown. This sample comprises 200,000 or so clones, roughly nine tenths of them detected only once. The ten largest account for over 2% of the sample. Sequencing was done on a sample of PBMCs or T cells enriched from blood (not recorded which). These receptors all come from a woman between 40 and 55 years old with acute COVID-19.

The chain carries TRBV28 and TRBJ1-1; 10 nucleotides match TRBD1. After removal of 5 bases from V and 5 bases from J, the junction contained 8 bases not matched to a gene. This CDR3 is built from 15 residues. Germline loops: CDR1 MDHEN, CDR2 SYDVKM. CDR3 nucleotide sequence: TGTGCCAGCAGTCCCCCGACAGGGGGCTGGACTGAAGCTTTCTTT. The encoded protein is CASSPPTGGWTEAFF.

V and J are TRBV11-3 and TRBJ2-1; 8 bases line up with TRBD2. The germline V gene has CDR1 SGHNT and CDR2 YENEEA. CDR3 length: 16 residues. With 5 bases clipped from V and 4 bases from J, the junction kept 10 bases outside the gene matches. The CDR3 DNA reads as TGTGCCAGCAGCACCTCCCAGAGCGGGAGTTACAATGAGCAGTTCTTC. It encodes CASSTSQSGSYNEQFF.

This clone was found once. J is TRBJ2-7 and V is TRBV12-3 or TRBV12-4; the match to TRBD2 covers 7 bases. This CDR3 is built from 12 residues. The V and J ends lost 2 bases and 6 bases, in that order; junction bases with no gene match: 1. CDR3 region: CASSLWGGEQYF. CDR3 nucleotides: TGTGCCAGCAGTTTATGGGGGGGCGAGCAGTACTTC.

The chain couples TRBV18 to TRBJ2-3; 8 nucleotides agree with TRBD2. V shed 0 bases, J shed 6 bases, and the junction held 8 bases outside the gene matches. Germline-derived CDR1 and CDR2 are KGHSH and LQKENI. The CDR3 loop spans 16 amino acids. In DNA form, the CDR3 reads TGTGCCAGCTCACCACCGACGGGGGGGCCCCAGGATACGCAGTATTTT. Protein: CASSPPTGGPQDTQYF.

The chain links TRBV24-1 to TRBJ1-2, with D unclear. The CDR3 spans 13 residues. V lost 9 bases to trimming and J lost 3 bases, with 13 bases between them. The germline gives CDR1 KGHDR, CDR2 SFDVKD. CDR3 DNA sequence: TGTGCCACCTCCGACTATCCCCACTATGGCTACACCTTC. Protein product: CATSDYPHYGYTF.